The 18 T cell receptor beta chains given below trace back to one sample, sequenced in a study of response to subunit inactivated influenza vaccine. TCRdb used MiXCR to reprocess the RT-PCR reads, holding one entry per CDR3 protein. This sample yields around 580,000 distinct CDR3 sequences, of which around 11% are seen a single time; 10% belongs to the top ten. The specimen comprised PBMCs from blood, sampled on the day of vaccination. The receptor set was obtained from a man in his fifties or sixties who received an inactivated influenza vaccine.

This clonotype has just a few counts. The chain recombines TRBV29-1 with TRBJ2-6; weak D call: TRBD2 (5 bases). In germline, CDR1 is SQVTM, CDR2 ANQGSEA. V lost 2 bases and J lost 0, with 8 bases in between. This CDR3 has 15 amino acids. CDR3: CSVESGNSGANVLTF. Written as DNA, the CDR3 is TGCAGCGTTGAATCCGGGAACTCTGGGGCCAACGTCCTGACTTTC.

This clonotype was seen ten or more times. The CDR3 nucleotides are TGTGCCAGCAGTTCAGGGACAGGGGGTAATCAGCCCCAGCATTTT. The encoded protein is CASSSGTGGNQPQHF. This chain connects TRBV27 to TRBJ1-5; 11 positions agree with TRBD1. Germline loops: CDR1 MNHEY, CDR2 SMNVEV (reference sequence). Trimming at V came to 4 bases and at J to 4 bases, leaving 3 bases not matched to a gene. There are 15 residues in the CDR3.

This clonotype was counted between two and nine times. V usage is TRBV6-5 and J usage is TRBJ2-6; D is undetermined. V gave up 1 base and J gave up 4 bases, with 8 bases separating them. The germline gives CDR1 MNHEY, CDR2 SVGAGI. The CDR3 covers 15 residues. The CDR3 sequence: CASSYYGKGANVLTF. The CDR3, as DNA: TGTGCCAGCAGTTACTATGGGAAAGGGGCCAACGTCCTGACTTTC.

The chain couples TRBV7-9 to TRBJ2-2; tentatively, D is TRBD1 or TRBD2 (5 bases each). From germline, CDR1 is SEHNR and CDR2 FQNEAQ (reference sequence). V was pared by 8 bases and J by 0 bases, with 13 bases between. This CDR3 comprises 15 residues. The CDR3, as DNA: TGTGCCAGCGAACCGGGACGGACGAACACCGGGGAGCTGTTTTTT. Amino acids: CASEPGRTNTGELFF.

J is TRBJ2-7 and V is TRBV27, with D unclear. Germline CDR1 reads MNHEY; CDR2 reads SMNVEV (reference sequence). The CDR3 contains 15 residues. V shed 0 bases and J shed 0 bases, with 9 bases lying between them. The DNA of the CDR3 is TGTGCCAGCAGTTTATCATCAATGGGCTCCTACGAGCAGTACTTC. Translation: CASSLSSMGSYEQYF.

This clonotype was observed a handful of times. This sequence joins TRBV5-1 and TRBJ2-5, with 7 bases lining up with TRBD2. Germline V gives CDR1 SGHRS, CDR2 YFSETQ. The length of the CDR3 is 16 residues. V gave up 0 bases and J gave up 5 bases; unmatched junction bases: 10. CDR3 in DNA: TGCGCCAGCAGCTTGGCCGGAGCCGGGGGGAGGGAGACCCAGTACTTC. Amino acid sequence: CASSLAGAGGRETQYF.

This clonotype was counted a few times. The V call is TRBV5-1, the J call TRBJ2-3; 8 bases map to TRBD1. V was clipped by 7 bases and J by 2 bases; unmatched bases: 6. Per germline, CDR1 SGHRS and CDR2 YFSETQ. The CDR3 length is 14 residues. Written as DNA, the CDR3 is TGCGCCAGCTCGGCAGGGGGCATCACAGATACGCAGTATTTT. Amino acids: CASSAGGITDTQYF.

This chain links TRBV5-1 with TRBJ1-5, with TRBD1 as a possible D gene (5 bases). This CDR3 has 15 residues. Per germline, CDR1 SGHRS and CDR2 YFSETQ. The V gene lost 2 bases and the J gene lost 6 bases, with 15 bases spanning the gap. CDR3 sequence (DNA): TGCGCCAGCAGCTTCAATGGCCAGGGAAGTCAGCCCCAGCATTTT. Translation gives CASSFNGQGSQPQHF.

This clonotype was counted between two and nine times. The chain links TRBV4-3 to TRBJ2-7; weak D call: TRBD2 (5 bases). V was cut by 0 bases and J by 7 bases, with 22 bases left in between. CDR1 is LGHNA and CDR2 is YSLEER in the germline V gene. This CDR3 comprises 17 residues. CDR3 sequence: CASSQDPPGSRMGEQYF. The CDR3 coding sequence is TGCGCCAGCAGCCAAGATCCTCCGGGGTCGCGAATGGGGGAGCAGTACTTC.

The chain recombines TRBV7-2 with TRBJ2-2, with a possible D match to TRBD2 (5 bases). V lost 5 bases and J lost 4, with 11 bases in between. This CDR3 region has 14 residues. The germline V gene has CDR1 SGHTA and CDR2 FQGNSA. The CDR3 is CASSPVRGTGELFF. The CDR3 DNA is TGTGCCAGCAGCCCAGTCCGGGGCACCGGGGAGCTGTTTTTT.

The chain couples TRBV5-5 to TRBJ2-5; 8 positions match TRBD2. Trimming took 0 bases from V and 2 from J; bases not matched to a gene: 6. The germline gives CDR1 SGHKS, CDR2 YYEKEE (reference sequence). The CDR3 has 16 amino acids. The chain's CDR3 is CASSLEAGARQETQYF. As DNA, the CDR3 is TGTGCCAGCAGCTTGGAAGCGGGAGCACGACAAGAGACCCAGTACTTC.

This clonotype was counted between two and nine times. The chain has TRBV7-3 and TRBJ2-3; maybe TRBD2 (6 bases). CDR3 size: 13 residues. Germline loops: CDR1 SGHTA, CDR2 FQGTGA. V was clipped by 8 bases and J by 5 bases, with 14 bases between them. The CDR3 DNA sequence: TGTGCCAGCGCGGAGGGCCGGGGAGATACGCAGTATTTT. Protein sequence: CASAEGRGDTQYF.

The rearrangement links TRBV12-3 or TRBV12-4 to TRBJ1-5; 9 bases are shared with TRBD1. J was trimmed by 1 base and V by 5 bases; bases with no gene match: 9. CDR3 length: 17 amino acids. The CDR3 DNA sequence: TGTGCCAGCAGTGACCGGGACAGGGTTAGGAGCAATCAGCCCCAGCATTTT. It yields the protein CASSDRDRVRSNQPQHF.

This clonotype was counted ten times or more. Here the CDR3 DNA reads TGTGCCAGCAGCGCGAGTGTAAACACCGGGGAGCTGTTTTTT. It translates to CASSASVNTGELFF. The chain recombines TRBV7-9 with TRBJ2-2; D gene uncertain. There are 14 residues in the CDR3. Trimming left V 5 bases short and J 2 bases short, with 9 bases between. Germline CDR1 is SEHNR and CDR2 is FQNEAQ (reference sequence). Combining the CDR3 with reference TRBV7-9 and TRBJ2-2 gives the whole variable domain DTGVSQNPRHKITKRGQNVTFRCDPISEHNRLYWYRQTLGQGPEFLTYFQNEAQLEKSRLLSDRFSAERPKGSFSTLEIQRTEQGDSAMYLCASSASVNTGELFFGEGSRLTVL.

This clonotype was counted at least ten times. The rearrangement links TRBV12-3 or TRBV12-4 to TRBJ2-5; a weak D match, TRBD2 (5 bases). The V gene lost 3 bases and the J gene lost 5 bases, with 7 bases spanning the gap. The CDR3 has 12 amino acids. The CDR3 sequence is CASSLRVETQYF. CDR3 sequence (DNA): TGTGCCAGCAGTTTGCGGGTGGAGACCCAGTACTTC.

The V and J genes are TRBV6-1 and TRBJ2-5; perhaps D is TRBD1 or TRBD2 (6 bases each). Germline CDR1 reads MNHNS; CDR2 reads SASEGT. This CDR3 region has 15 residues. Trimming removed 4 bases from V and 5 bases from J, with 17 bases in between. CDR3 sequence (DNA): TGTGCCAGCAGTGTTTCCGGGGGCTTTCGGGAGACCCAGTACTTC. As protein: CASSVSGGFRETQYF.

The table lists this clonotype with a few counts. The CDR3 DNA sequence: TGTGCCAGCAGCTCCGTGCTGGGACTAAGTGGCTATGGCTACACCTTC. This translates into CASSSVLGLSGYGYTF. The chain joins TRBV5-5 to TRBJ1-2; perhaps TRBD1 as D (5 bases). Trimming removed 3 bases from V and 4 bases from J, with 19 bases in between. The CDR3 is made up of 16 amino acids. The germline gives CDR1 SGHKS, CDR2 YYEKEE (reference sequence).

The chain combines TRBV4-1 with TRBJ1-2; D is ambiguous. The CDR3 is 15 residues long. V was trimmed by 0 bases and J by 1 base, leaving 9 bases between them. From germline, CDR1 is MGHRA and CDR2 YSYEKL. Written as DNA, the CDR3 is TGCGCCAGCAGCCAAGATCCGGCGGGTAACTATGGCTACACCTTC. Translated: CASSQDPAGNYGYTF.